This TCR beta chain was obtained from a study of Graves' ophthalmopathy and Graves' hyperthyroidism. Note on this clonotype: Its antigen is unknown.

CDR3 length equals 16 residues. Germline values: CDR1 MGHRA, CDR2 YSYEKL. Deletions cut 1 base from V and 9 bases from J, with 22 bases between. TCR beta CDR3 amplification used RNA transcripts. RT-PCR was first run with HTBI primers, then multiplex PCR in a second round. A single record per CDR3 protein comes from TCRdb applying MiXCR to the multiplex PCR reads. The table shows 500,000 to 700,000 distinct CDR3 sequences, with approximately 35% occurring only once. Study results and caveats: Blood shared most expanded thyroid clonotypes above 0.001 frequency. In predicting ophthalmopathy progression, the model reached 70.59% sensitivity and 72.22% specificity. Discriminating ophthalmopathy from stable hyperthyroidism, a 13-signature model attained a sensitivity of 85% to 90% and a specificity of approximately 77%.

The chain couples TRBV4-1 to TRBJ2-7; perhaps TRBD2 as D (6 bases). This TCR was sampled from an adult man with Graves' hyperthyroidism. The sequencing input was peripheral blood or thyroid tissue (not recorded which). The CDR3, as DNA: TGCGCCAGCAGCCAAGGACGCGGGATAGGGTATAGTGGGCAGTACTTC. The encoded protein is CASSQGRGIGYSGQYF.